The next 20 T cell receptor beta chains were all read from a single sample in a study of multiple sclerosis patients with progressive multifocal leukoencephalopathy (dated by TCRdb to the late 2010s). The protocol used for the library was the immunoSEQ multiplex PCR assay. Drawn from immuneACCESS, this table holds only the in-frame rearrangements with V and J called that TCRdb kept. Clones are partly lost; checked studies trace under half to an unresolved V gene and leave the rest unexplained. The sample table records under 40,000 clones; approximately 90% of these occur just once. The top ten constitute approximately 1.5% of the sample. The time point label on this specimen signifies: before natalizumab initiation. The sequenced sample consisted of PBMCs. These receptors originate from a human donor with multiple sclerosis.

There are a few counts of this clone. The chain employs TRBV20-1 and TRBJ2-5; D not certain. CDR3 length: 11 residues. Germline-derived CDR1 and CDR2 are DFQATT and SNEGSKA (reference sequence). Trimming took 3 bases from V and 4 from J, leaving 6 bases between them. The CDR3 bases are TGCAGTGCTAGGGCAGGAGAGACCCAGTACTTC. Its protein product is CSARAGETQYF.

V and J are TRBV7-9 and TRBJ2-1; D is perhaps TRBD1 (6 bases). V was shortened by 5 bases and J by 6 bases, with 20 bases between the two germline ends. Germline V CDR1 and CDR2: SEHNR, FQNEAQ (reference sequence). The CDR3 length is 16 residues. The CDR3, as DNA: TGTGCCAGCAGCCAACTTAATGGGGGCTGGGGCAATGAGCAGTTCTTC. As protein: CASSQLNGGWGNEQFF.

This clone turned up a few times. The rearrangement joins TRBV6-1 to TRBJ2-7; 10 positions agree with TRBD2. The J segment lost 3 bases and the V segment lost 3 bases, leaving 5 bases of the junction unmatched. CDR3 size: 15 residues. The germline V gene encodes CDR1 MNHNS and CDR2 SASEGT. The CDR3 DNA reads TGTGCCAGCAGTGAGGGGGTAGCGGGAGGCTACGAGCAGTACTTC. Translating it yields CASSEGVAGGYEQYF.

This clone was found once. The V gene is TRBV7-9, the J gene TRBJ1-1; a weak D match, TRBD1 (6 bases). Germline V gene sequence: CDR1 SEHNR, CDR2 FQNEAQ (reference sequence). The CDR3 runs 15 residues. V shed 5 bases and J shed 4 bases, with 17 bases lying between them. CDR3 loop: CASSVHRASGTEAFF. The DNA for the CDR3 is TGTGCCAGCAGCGTCCACAGGGCTTCGGGCACTGAAGCTTTCTTT. Variable domain in full (rest from reference TRBV7-9 and TRBJ1-1): DTGVSQNPRHKITKRGQNVTFRCDPISEHNRLYWYRQTLGQGPEFLTYFQNEAQLEKSRLLSDRFSAERPKGSFSTLEIQRTEQGDSAMYLCASSVHRASGTEAFFGQGTRLTVV.

The chain employs TRBV5-4 and TRBJ2-1; 8 bases fit TRBD2. This CDR3 has 15 amino acids. Germline V gene data show CDR1 as SGHNT and CDR2 as YYREEE (reference sequence). V lost 4 bases and J lost 0; bases outside the gene matches: 3. In DNA form, the CDR3 reads TGTGCCAGCAGCACGAGCGGGAGCTCCTACAATGAGCAGTTCTTC. Amino acids: CASSTSGSSYNEQFF.

The chain joins TRBV7-9 to TRBJ2-3; a weak D match, TRBD2 (5 bases). The V end was cut by 5 bases, the J end by 6 bases, with 15 bases between. The CDR3 is 14 amino acids. Germline values: CDR1 SEHNR, CDR2 FQNEAQ (reference sequence). The CDR3 DNA reads TGTGCCAGCAGCCCGCCTGGACTGGTCGATACGCAGTATTTT. It translates to CASSPPGLVDTQYF.

As concerns this clone: An end of the junction does not agree with germline; a read error may underlie this. The V and J genes are TRBV27 and TRBJ2-1; TRBD2 matches 11 bases. Germline assignment: CDR1 MNHEY and CDR2 SMNVEV (reference sequence). This CDR3 has 16 residues. The CDR3 is CAGSAGTSGKHNEQFF. In nucleotides, the CDR3 is TGTGCCGGCAGTGCAGGGACTAGCGGAAAACACAATGAGCAGTTCTTC.

This clone was observed a handful of times. The missing conserved phenylalanine or tryptophan at the end of this CDR3 makes a read error likely. The limits of the CDR3 on the DNA are not certain, so only TCRdb's listed CDR3 is given. CDR3 residues: CASTHSAPL. The chain recombines TRBV6-6 with TRBJ1-1. The CDR3 numbers 9 amino acids, ends counted. The germline V gene has CDR1 MNHNY and CDR2 SVGAGI (reference sequence).

This clone was counted once. The chain joins TRBV25-1 to TRBJ2-1; 15 nucleotides line up with TRBD2. CDR1 MGHDK and CDR2 SYGVNS come from the germline V gene. With V trimmed by 3 bases and J by 10 bases, 4 bases remained unmatched. The CDR3 is made up of 15 amino acids. The CDR3 DNA reads TGTGCCAGCAGTGACTACGGGACTAGCGGGAGGGAGCAGTTCTTC. This gives the protein CASSDYGTSGREQFF.

The chain joins TRBV29-1 to TRBJ1-2, with D tentatively TRBD1 (5 bases). The germline gives CDR1 SQVTM, CDR2 ANQGSEA. This CDR3 is 13 amino acids long. Trimming took 1 base from V and 8 from J, leaving 14 bases between them. The CDR3 sequence is CSVEGGQGGGYTF. DNA of the CDR3: TGCAGCGTTGAAGGCGGGCAGGGAGGAGGCTACACCTTC.

The chain recombines TRBV7-8 with TRBJ2-7; D possibly corresponds to TRBD2 (5 bases). The CDR3 length is 13 residues. V lost 3 bases and J 3 bases, leaving 9 bases between the germline ends. Looked up from germline, CDR1 is SGHVS and CDR2 is FQNEAQ. The CDR3 DNA is TGTGCCAGCAGCTTCGCTACTAGCTACGAGCAGTACTTC. Translated: CASSFATSYEQYF. Combining the CDR3 with reference TRBV7-8 and TRBJ2-7 gives the whole variable domain GAGVSQSPRYKVAKRGQDVALRCDPISGHVSLFWYQQALGQGPEFLTYFQNEAQLDKSGLPSDRFFAERPEGSVSTLKIQRTQQEDSAVYLCASSFATSYEQYFGPGTRLTVT.

The rearrangement joins TRBV9 to TRBJ2-4; 9 bases are shared with TRBD1. The V gene's germline CDR1 is SGDLS and CDR2 YYNGEE. CDR3 length equals 13 residues. Germline trimming cut 2 bases from V and 7 bases from J; bases unmatched to any gene: 1. CDR3 amino acids: CASSVGQGNIQYF. CDR3 sequence (DNA): TGTGCCAGCAGCGTCGGACAGGGGAACATTCAGTACTTC. The full variable domain, its missing parts supplied by reference TRBV9 and TRBJ2-4, is DSGVTQTPKHLITATGQRVTLRCSPRSGDLSVYWYQQSLDQGLQFLIQYYNGEERAKGNILERFSAQQFPDLHSELNLSSLELGDSALYFCASSVGQGNIQYFGAGTRLSVL.

The V call is TRBV6-6, the J call TRBJ1-5; the D is unclear. Germline-derived CDR1 and CDR2 are MNHNY and SVGAGI (reference sequence). V was cut by 0 bases and J by 3 bases, with 6 bases left in between. This CDR3 has 14 residues. The CDR3 bases are TGTGCCAGCAGTTACTCACCCAACAATCAGCCCCAGCATTTT. It codes for CASSYSPNNQPQHF.

The J gene is TRBJ2-2, the V gene TRBV6-1; 9 bases are a match to TRBD2. V trimming: 3 bases; J trimming: 3 bases; junction bases outside the gene matches: 11. The CDR3 spans 18 residues. Germline CDR1 MNHNS, CDR2 SASEGT. CDR3 sequence reads: CASSEFASGIRYTGELFF. CDR3 sequence (DNA): TGTGCCAGCAGTGAGTTTGCTAGCGGGATTAGGTACACCGGGGAGCTGTTTTTT.

The chain carries TRBV2 and TRBJ2-7; TRBD1 matches at 7 bases. The germline CDR1 and CDR2 sequences are SNHLY and FYNNEI. J gave up 3 bases and V 6 bases, and 5 bases lay outside the gene matches. The CDR3 length is 13 residues. The CDR3 bases are TGTGCCAGCAGATCCGGGACAGACTACGAGCAGTACTTC. This encodes CASRSGTDYEQYF.

This chain links TRBV12-5 with TRBJ2-2, with 9 nucleotides matching TRBD2. This CDR3 is 17 amino acids long. Germline CDR1 LGHNT, CDR2 FRNRAP. Trimming at V came to 7 bases and at J to 3 bases, leaving 12 bases not matched to a gene. Written as DNA, the CDR3 is TGTGCTAGTGCCAGGAGCGGGAGGCGGGGGGACACCGGGGAGCTGTTTTTT. Translation gives CASARSGRRGDTGELFF.

This chain links TRBV7-8 with TRBJ1-3, with 7 bases lining up with TRBD1. The CDR3 contains 16 residues. Unmatched junction bases numbered 9, after V lost 5 bases and J lost 2 bases. In germline, CDR1 is SGHVS, CDR2 FQNEAQ. The CDR3 DNA sequence: TGTGCCAGCAGCCCAAGTAGCACAGGGGCTGGAAACACCATATATTTT. The encoded protein is CASSPSSTGAGNTIYF.

The V gene is TRBV28, the J gene TRBJ1-5; tentatively, D is TRBD1 (6 bases). The germline V and J ends were trimmed by 3 bases and 4 bases, with 13 bases remaining between them. CDR1 is MDHEN and CDR2 is SYDVKM in the germline V gene. The CDR3 length is 15 residues. CDR3 nucleotide sequence: TGTGCCAGCAGTTTGTCCGGGGGGCGAAATCAGCCCCAGCATTTT. Protein product: CASSLSGGRNQPQHF.

This clone was detected only once. This sequence joins TRBV27 and TRBJ2-6; D might be TRBD2 (6 bases). The CDR3 is 16 residues long. Trimming shortened V by 2 bases and J by 6 bases, and 14 bases separated the two germline ends. CDR1 and CDR2 (germline): MNHEY, SMNVEV (reference sequence). Here the CDR3 DNA reads TGTGCCAGCAGTTTAGGAGGGGCAGGGCTGGCCAACGTCCTGACTTTC. Amino acid sequence: CASSLGGAGLANVLTF.

The chain recombines TRBV6-1 with TRBJ1-2; possibly TRBD1 for D (5 bases). V shed 4 bases and J shed 7 bases, with 16 bases lying between them. This CDR3 region has 14 residues. Germline values: CDR1 MNHNS, CDR2 SASEGT. The CDR3 bases are TGTGCCAGCAGTGGGGGCTCCCAGGTATTTGGCTACACCTTC. It yields the protein CASSGGSQVFGYTF.